This T cell receptor (beta chain) was observed in a study of shared clonotypes between healthy human individuals. The data were produced by immunoSEQ multiplex PCR, yet TCRdb's version contains in-frame clones alone and is incomplete. The sample lists 2 million to 2.5 million clones; about 95% were seen once. V lost 6 bases and J 4 bases, leaving 15 bases between the germline ends. Per the germline V gene, CDR1 is MNHNS and CDR2 is SASEGT. This CDR3 spans 14 amino acids. Terminally differentiated effector memory CD45RA+ cells were excluded by CCR7 positive selection of CD45RO-negative cells. The receptor comes from a man between 18 and 29 years old in good health. The rearrangement uses TRBV6-1 and TRBJ1-2; D is perhaps TRBD1 (5 bases). Specimen: naive CD8+ T cells sorted from blood. CDR3 amino acids: CASREGLGSYGYTF. The CDR3 DNA sequence: TGTGCCAGCAGGGAGGGGTTGGGTTCCTATGGCTACACCTTC.